These 31 T cell receptor beta chains came from one sample sequenced in a study of T cells in Graves' hyperthyroidism and ophthalmopathy. Amplified TCR beta CDR3 regions derived from RNA transcripts. Using the HTBI primer set, a first-round RT-PCR was run on the TCR CDR3. TCRdb re-analysed the multiplex PCR reads in MiXCR, keeping a single row per CDR3 protein. The sample contains roughly 740,000 distinct CDR3 sequences, roughly 15% of which appear only once. Specimen: blood. These receptors all stem from a man between 18 and 29 years old with Graves' hyperthyroidism.

This chain joins TRBV24-1 and TRBJ2-1; 8 bases map to TRBD1. CDR1 is KGHDR, CDR2 SFDVKD, per germline. CDR3 length: 15 amino acids. J gave up 2 bases and V 6 bases, and 5 bases lay outside the gene matches. This CDR3 is CATSHPGQAYNEQFF. As DNA, the CDR3 is TGTGCCACCAGTCACCCGGGACAGGCCTACAATGAGCAGTTCTTC.

This clonotype came up many times. The chain couples TRBV27 to TRBJ2-7; 8 bases map to TRBD1. The CDR3 has 15 residues. Losses at the gene ends were 5 bases for V and 4 bases for J; bases not matched to a gene: 10. Germline V gene data show CDR1 as MNHEY and CDR2 as SMNVEV (reference sequence). CDR3 region: CASSPGRQGWYEQYF. For the CDR3, the DNA is TGTGCCAGCAGTCCCGGACGACAGGGGTGGTACGAGCAGTACTTC.

Concerning this clonotype: A much more abundant neighbour one base away suggests this may be a read error. The V and J genes are TRBV20-1 and TRBJ2-3, with D uncertain. CDR1 is DFQATT, CDR2 SNEGSKA, per germline (reference sequence). This CDR3 has 13 residues. This chain's CDR3 is CSARDPDPDTQCF. In nucleotides, the CDR3 is TGCAGTGCTAGAGATCCGGATCCCGATACGCAGTGTTTT.

The chain links TRBV18 to TRBJ2-1; D may be TRBD1 (6 bases). CDR3 length: 18 amino acids. With 4 bases removed from V and 7 bases from J, the gap between germline ends came to 26 bases. Germline V gives CDR1 KGHSH, CDR2 LQKENI. DNA for the CDR3: TGTGCCAGCTCACTAACCCGGACAGTCGGACGTCAGATTAATGAGCAGTTCTTC. Its translation: CASSLTRTVGRQINEQFF.

This clonotype was detected many times. The chain joins TRBV6-1 to TRBJ2-7; 8 bases line up with TRBD1. This CDR3 comprises 15 residues. Unmatched junction bases numbered 9, after V lost 6 bases and J lost 2 bases. The germline V gene encodes CDR1 MNHNS and CDR2 SASEGT. The CDR3 DNA sequence: TGTGCCAGCAGATTGAGGACAGGGTCGACCTACGAGCAGTACTTC. It yields the protein CASRLRTGSTYEQYF.

J is TRBJ2-7 and V is TRBV28; D call uncertain. With 3 bases removed from V and 7 bases from J, the gap between germline ends came to 16 bases. Looked up from germline, CDR1 is MDHEN and CDR2 is SYDVKM. This CDR3 comprises 14 residues. The CDR3 DNA reads as TGTGCCAGCAGTTTTAGGTTTCGGCGGTCGGAGCAGTACTTC. Translated, it gives CASSFRFRRSEQYF.

This clonotype was seen ten or more times. The chain joins TRBV11-2 to TRBJ2-5, with 8 bases lining up with TRBD2. Germline V gives CDR1 SGHAT, CDR2 FQNNGV. The CDR3 sequence is 17 residues long. V trimming: 0 bases; J trimming: 5 bases; junction bases outside the gene matches: 11. The CDR3 sequence: CASSLEGAGPGGETQYF. CDR3 DNA sequence: TGTGCCAGCAGCTTAGAGGGAGCGGGACCGGGGGGGGAGACCCAGTACTTC.

Many counts were recorded for this clonotype. J is TRBJ2-3 and V is TRBV12-3 or TRBV12-4; a weak D match, TRBD2 (6 bases). The CDR3 contains 19 residues. V gave up 7 bases and J gave up 3 bases, with 29 bases separating them. In nucleotides, the CDR3 is TGTGCCAGCAACCGCGGGAAGAGCGTGAGGGGCTTGATTACAGATACGCAGTATTTT. This gives the protein CASNRGKSVRGLITDTQYF.

The chain links TRBV6-1 to TRBJ2-3; the D gene is possibly TRBD2 (5 bases). Looked up from germline, CDR1 is MNHNS and CDR2 is SASEGT. Between the trimmed V and J ends, which lost 8 bases and 7 bases, there was a span of 13 bases. The CDR3 is made up of 12 amino acids. For the CDR3, the DNA is TGTGCCAGCCGGGGATCCCTTTATACGCAGTATTTT. Translation: CASRGSLYTQYF.

This clonotype was picked up a small number of times. The genes are TRBV5-1 and TRBJ1-6; 10 bases map to TRBD1. The trim removed 0 bases at V and 9 bases at J, leaving 6 bases unmatched. Germline CDR1 SGHRS, CDR2 YFSETQ. This CDR3 has 16 amino acids. In DNA form, the CDR3 reads TGCGCCAGCAGCTTGGCGGGGACAGGGGTCGCTTCACCCCTCCACTTT. Amino acid sequence: CASSLAGTGVASPLHF.

The chain employs TRBV15 and TRBJ2-6; 7 bases match TRBD2. There are 19 residues in the CDR3. V lost 4 bases, J lost 0 bases, and 12 bases stayed unmatched. In germline, CDR1 is LNHNV, CDR2 YYDKDF (reference sequence). As DNA, the CDR3 is TGTGCCACCAGCATACCTGGAGCTAGCGGCCGCTCTGGGGCCAACGTCCTGACTTTC. Its protein is CATSIPGASGRSGANVLTF.

The sample holds a few counts of this clonotype. The gene calls are TRBV9 and TRBJ1-1; possibly TRBD1 for D (5 bases). Germline loops: CDR1 SGDLS, CDR2 YYNGEE. Trimming shortened V by 4 bases and J by 1 base, and 14 bases separated the two germline ends. This CDR3 spans 15 amino acids. The CDR3 DNA reads as TGTGCCAGCAGCCCCGTCAGGGTTGGGAACACTGAAGCTTTCTTT. Its protein is CASSPVRVGNTEAFF. The entire variable domain, with the rest obtained from reference TRBV9 and TRBJ1-1, is as follows: DSGVTQTPKHLITATGQRVTLRCSPRSGDLSVYWYQQSLDQGLQFLIQYYNGEERAKGNILERFSAQQFPDLHSELNLSSLELGDSALYFCASSPVRVGNTEAFFGQGTRLTVV.

About this clonotype itself: This may be a read error, as it is one base from a much larger clone. The V gene is TRBV20-1, the J gene TRBJ1-4; 7 bases are a match to TRBD1. The V and J ends lost 0 bases and 7 bases, in that order; junction bases with no gene match: 8. In germline, CDR1 is DFQATT, CDR2 SNEGSKA (reference sequence). CDR3 length: 15 residues. The chain's CDR3 is CSARDAGQEGEKLFF. In DNA form, the CDR3 reads TGCAGTGCTAGAGACGCTGGACAGGAGGGTGAAAAACTGTTTTTT.

This clonotype was observed at least ten times. The rearrangement links TRBV6-1 to TRBJ2-3; perhaps TRBD1 as D (6 bases). V was clipped by 2 bases and J by 0 bases, with 12 bases between them. The CDR3 has 16 amino acids. In germline, CDR1 is MNHNS, CDR2 SASEGT. In nucleotides, the CDR3 is TGTGCCAGCAGTGAAAATTCCCAGGGGAGCACAGATACGCAGTATTTT. Protein product: CASSENSQGSTDTQYF.

This clonotype was seen only once. Given a much more abundant clone one base away, this may be a read error. The chain uses TRBV27 and TRBJ1-2; 8 positions agree with TRBD1. V lost 3 bases and J lost 7; bases outside the gene matches: 7. In germline, CDR1 is MNHEY, CDR2 SMNVEV (reference sequence). The CDR3 has 14 amino acids. The CDR3 DNA sequence: TGTGCCAGCAGTTTTTTGGACAGGGAGAGTGGCTACACCTTC. Translation: CASSFLDRESGYTF.

In this sample, this clonotype turned up a few times. V is TRBV10-3 and J is TRBJ1-2, with D perhaps matching TRBD1 (5 bases). This CDR3 contains 15 residues. V dropped 6 bases and J dropped 0 bases, with 14 bases sitting between them. Germline V gene data show CDR1 as ENHRY and CDR2 as SYGVKD. CDR3 bases: TGTGCCATCAGACGACAGACCACCTCTAACTATGGCTACACCTTC. Its translation: CAIRRQTTSNYGYTF.

This clonotype was recorded many times. This chain joins TRBV2 and TRBJ2-3; 11 bases agree with TRBD2. CDR3 length: 15 residues. From germline, CDR1 is SNHLY and CDR2 FYNNEI. The trim removed 5 bases at V and 5 bases at J, leaving 6 bases unmatched. The CDR3 spells CASSPELAGVDTQYF. CDR3 coding DNA: TGTGCCAGCAGTCCCGAACTAGCGGGAGTAGATACGCAGTATTTT.

This clonotype was picked up a small number of times. The V call is TRBV5-1, the J call TRBJ2-5; D is unresolved. The CDR3 has 15 residues. The germline V and J ends were trimmed by 0 bases and 2 bases, with 11 bases remaining between them. CDR1 is SGHRS and CDR2 is YFSETQ in the germline V gene. CDR3 protein: CASSLGLVEQETQYF. The CDR3 DNA sequence: TGCGCCAGCAGCTTGGGCCTAGTGGAACAAGAGACCCAGTACTTC.

The sample holds a few counts of this clonotype. The chain has TRBV19 and TRBJ1-1; D may be TRBD1 (5 bases). V was trimmed by 3 bases and J by 3 bases, leaving 17 bases between them. CDR3 length: 16 amino acids. The germline V gene encodes CDR1 LNHDA and CDR2 SQIVND (reference sequence). DNA for the CDR3: TGTGCCAGTAGTATGTGGGGGACCGCGGGCCACACTGAAGCTTTCTTT. Encoded protein: CASSMWGTAGHTEAFF.

This clonotype was detected many times. J is TRBJ2-1 and V is TRBV2, with D unclear. Trimming removed 8 bases from V and 5 bases from J, with 13 bases in between. CDR1 SNHLY and CDR2 FYNNEI come from the germline V gene. The CDR3 sequence is 13 residues long. CDR3 amino acids: CASDLPFHNEQFF. CDR3 nucleotide sequence: TGTGCCAGCGACTTACCATTCCACAATGAGCAGTTCTTC.

This clonotype has more than one count but fewer than ten. The chain has TRBV20-1 and TRBJ2-5; 8 bases are a match to TRBD1. The CDR3 sequence is 15 residues long. CDR1 and CDR2 from the germline V gene are DFQATT and SNEGSKA (reference sequence). Germline trimming cut 2 bases from V and 5 bases from J; bases unmatched to any gene: 10. The CDR3 coding sequence is TGCAGTGCTAGATATCCATGGACAGGGAAGGAGACCCAGTACTTC. Residues: CSARYPWTGKETQYF.

This clonotype has only a few counts. The chain carries TRBV12-3 or TRBV12-4 and TRBJ2-2, with D possibly called TRBD1 or TRBD2 (5 bases each). The CDR3 is made up of 14 amino acids. V dropped 6 bases and J dropped 4 bases, with 12 bases sitting between them. Here the CDR3 DNA reads TGTGCCAGCAGGAGGGACGGCAGCACCGGGGAGCTGTTTTTT. Protein product: CASRRDGSTGELFF.

This clonotype showed up many times. J is TRBJ2-5 and V is TRBV29-1; D is ambiguous. Trimming removed 7 bases at V and 2 bases at J, with 11 bases between. The V gene's germline CDR1 is SQVTM and CDR2 ANQGSEA. CDR3 length: 12 residues. The DNA of the CDR3 is TGCAGCGCTGCCGGGTTACAAGAGACCCAGTACTTC. Amino acid sequence: CSAAGLQETQYF.

This chain connects TRBV29-1 to TRBJ2-1; TRBD2 agrees at 8 bases. Germline V gene lookup returns CDR1 SQVTM and CDR2 ANQGSEA. The V segment lost 8 bases and the J segment 2 bases; nucleotides outside the gene matches: 20. The CDR3 consists of 18 residues. CDR3 sequence (DNA): TGCAGCAGTACCGGGACTAGATCTGGGGAAAGCCCCTACAATGAGCAGTTCTTC. It codes for CSSTGTRSGESPYNEQFF.

This CDR3 is CASSGGGAEEETQYF. As DNA, the CDR3 is TGCGCCAGCAGCGGGGGCGGGGCCGAGGAAGAGACCCAGTACTTC. The V and J genes are TRBV5-1 and TRBJ2-5; D possibly uses TRBD1 or TRBD2 (6 bases each). Trimming shortened V by 4 bases and J by 3 bases, and 16 bases separated the two germline ends. From germline, CDR1 is SGHRS and CDR2 YFSETQ. The CDR3 is 15 residues long.

With respect to this clonotype: This may be a read error: a much more frequent sequence differs by one nucleotide. The chain is built from TRBV7-9 and TRBJ2-7, with D perhaps being TRBD1 or TRBD2 (5 bases each). The CDR3 contains 13 residues. CDR1 is SEHNR, CDR2 FQNEAQ, per germline (reference sequence). CDR3 protein: CASNSPWDGEHYF. CDR3 nucleotides: TGTGCCAGCAACTCCCCATGGGACGGCGAGCATTACTTC.

The chain recombines TRBV27 with TRBJ2-3, with no clear D. The germline gives CDR1 MNHEY, CDR2 SMNVEV (reference sequence). The CDR3 covers 14 residues. V was cut by 6 bases and J by 4 bases, with 14 bases left in between. CDR3: CASSVGSIADTQYF. CDR3 coding DNA: TGTGCCAGCAGCGTAGGATCCATCGCAGATACGCAGTATTTT.

This clonotype was counted ten times or more. The J gene is TRBJ2-1, the V gene TRBV28; 8 bases match TRBD2. CDR3 length: 14 amino acids. From germline, CDR1 is MDHEN and CDR2 SYDVKM. V dropped 2 bases and J dropped 5; count of bases not matched to a gene: 2. CDR3: CASSLAGGHNEQFF. The DNA of the CDR3 is TGTGCCAGCAGTTTAGCGGGGGGCCACAATGAGCAGTTCTTC.

This clonotype turned up a few times. The chain employs TRBV20-1 and TRBJ1-2; D remains ambiguous. Deletions cut 6 bases from V and 0 bases from J, with 8 bases between. Germline assignment: CDR1 DFQATT and CDR2 SNEGSKA (reference sequence). This CDR3 contains 12 residues. The CDR3 is CSAQVTNYGYTF. CDR3 DNA: TGCAGTGCACAAGTTACTAACTATGGCTACACCTTC.

There are many counts of this clonotype. The chain carries TRBV12-3 or TRBV12-4 and TRBJ1-5, with a weak D call TRBD1 (5 bases). V was trimmed by 4 bases and J by 6 bases, leaving 7 bases between them. This CDR3 is 12 amino acids long. Here the CDR3 reads CASSSQGQPQHF. The CDR3 DNA reads as TGTGCCAGCAGTTCTCAGGGTCAGCCCCAGCATTTT.

The chain has TRBV27 and TRBJ1-5; possible D gene TRBD1, 6 bases. The length of the CDR3 is 15 residues. Germline V gives CDR1 MNHEY, CDR2 SMNVEV (reference sequence). V lost 3 bases, J lost 5 bases, and 14 bases lay in between. The CDR3 nucleotides are TGTGCCAGCAGTTTCTCGGGACACCTTTATCAGCCCCAGCATTTT. Translating gives CASSFSGHLYQPQHF.